A selection of T cell receptor beta chains follows, all from one sample in a study of blood T cell repertoires in COVID-19. Data came from immunoSEQ multiplex PCR; TCRdb stores just in-frame clones and leaves some out. The repertoire holds some 89,000 clones, with about nine tenths as singletons. Specimen: peripheral blood. Receptors were obtained from a man in his sixties with acute or convalescent COVID-19. Both conserved end residues are trimmed from each CDR3.

j_call v_call cdr3_aa
TRBJ1-2 TRBV19 ASSMGQGGFSDGYT
TRBJ1-5 TRBV18 ASSQGQVNQPQH
TRBJ2-1 TRBV7-2 ASSPRLAGAQGQF
TRBJ1-3 TRBV5-8 ASSLSSGLLGGNTIY
TRBJ1-6 TRBV19 ASSIQGGQGRSYNSPLH
TRBJ2-2 TRBV27 ASSFTGTFTGELF
TRBJ1-4 TRBV15 ATSRATGANGEKLF
TRBJ2-5 TRBV5-1 ASSPGLAGGRPETQY
TRBJ2-2 TRBV5-8 ASSVGELF
TRBJ2-1 TRBV4-1 ASSQPPAASTSSYNEQF